The 30 T cell receptor beta chains below were found in one sample sequenced in a study of synovial regulatory T cells in juvenile arthritis. Profiled with immunoSEQ multiplex PCR; TCRdb holds only in-frame clones, not every one. This sample's table has 8,000 to 10,000 clones. Sequenced material: Treg cells from blood. Subset of the sample: remaining (HLA-DR-negative) circulating blood Treg cells. Receptor source: a donor aged 2 to 35 with juvenile idiopathic arthritis.

The chain joins TRBV18 to TRBJ1-5. Germline V gene lookup returns CDR1 KGHSH and CDR2 LQKENI. The CDR3 loop spans 15 amino acids. The coding DNA is unavailable. CDR3 amino acids: CASSPSGGVGQPQHF.

The chain joins TRBV11-1 to TRBJ2-7; TCRdb selects TRBD2, and the lack of DNA leaves this call unchecked. This CDR3 comprises 15 residues. There is no recorded DNA. Per germline, CDR1 SGHAT and CDR2 FQDESV (reference sequence). The CDR3 protein is CASSRGLAPTYEQYF.

J is TRBJ2-4 and V is TRBV7-2; checking the TCRdb D call of TRBD2 is not possible without DNA. Per germline, CDR1 SGHTA and CDR2 FQGNSA. This CDR3 comprises 15 residues. The DNA is unrecorded. The CDR3 sequence is CASSFPVIAKNIQYF.

The chain combines TRBV4-1 with TRBJ2-5; no DNA is available, so the TRBD2 call from TCRdb remains unchecked. Germline V gene lookup returns CDR1 MGHRA and CDR2 YSYEKL. The CDR3 spans 15 residues. A DNA sequence was not provided. The CDR3 spells CASSQAGSGRETQYF.

The rearrangement links TRBV7-8 to TRBJ2-1. The CDR3 runs 16 residues. DNA is not recorded here. The germline CDR1 and CDR2 sequences are SGHVS and FQNEAQ. The CDR3 spells CASTTVSAVSHNEQFF.

The chain uses TRBV20-1 and TRBJ2-7; the D gene TCRdb calls, TRBD1, cannot be checked with no DNA. Germline values: CDR1 DFQATT, CDR2 SNEGSKA (reference sequence). The CDR3 has 11 amino acids. No nucleotide data were recorded. This CDR3 reads CSVGGSYEQYF.

The genes are TRBV7-8 and TRBJ2-7; TCRdb names TRBD1, which stays unverified in the absence of DNA. Germline V gives CDR1 SGHVS, CDR2 FQNEAQ. This CDR3 is 15 amino acids long. Only the protein is available. CDR3 amino acids: CASSLAHRSSYEQYF.

This chain uses TRBV4-1 with TRBJ2-1; no DNA is available, so the TRBD2 call from TCRdb remains unchecked. Germline V gene data show CDR1 as MGHRA and CDR2 as YSYEKL. CDR3 length equals 15 residues. No coding sequence is recorded. CDR3 sequence reads: CASSQGLAAYNEQFF.

The chain combines TRBV6-5 with TRBJ2-7; TCRdb's assignment of TRBD1 cannot be checked, as there is no DNA. CDR1 and CDR2 (germline): MNHEY, SVGAGI. This CDR3 is built from 14 residues. Only the protein sequence is given. This CDR3 is CASSRTGAAYEQYF.

The chain employs TRBV9 and TRBJ2-7; there is no DNA to check the TCRdb D call of TRBD2. Germline V gene lookup returns CDR1 SGDLS and CDR2 YYNGEE. The CDR3 is 15 residues long. DNA was not recorded. The CDR3 sequence: CASSVGTPRTGEQYF.

The J gene is TRBJ1-2, the V gene TRBV5-6; as DNA is missing, the TRBD1 call by TCRdb cannot be tested. This CDR3 has 14 residues. No DNA sequence is on record. Germline loops: CDR1 SGHDT, CDR2 YYEEEE. CDR3 residues: CASIMDRGNYGYTF.

The chain has TRBV7-8 and TRBJ1-2; TCRdb's D gene call, TRBD1, goes unchecked for lack of DNA. The CDR3 runs to 13 residues. The coding DNA is unavailable. The germline CDR1 and CDR2 sequences are SGHVS and FQNEAQ. The CDR3: CASSSGTGRGYTF.

The chain carries TRBV11-2 and TRBJ2-1; absent DNA, TCRdb's TRBD1 call cannot be checked. From germline, CDR1 is SGHAT and CDR2 FQNNGV. The CDR3 has 15 amino acids. Nucleotide data are not available. The CDR3 region is CASSLRIGTGFEQFF.

The chain recombines TRBV11-2 with TRBJ2-3; the TRBD1 assignment by TCRdb is unverifiable without DNA. The germline V gene has CDR1 SGHAT and CDR2 FQNNGV. The CDR3 spans 19 residues. No DNA appears here. CDR3 region: CASSHRGQVAGQSADTQYF.

The chain is built from TRBV11-2 and TRBJ2-7; the TCRdb call, TRBD2, lacks DNA for checking. From germline, CDR1 is SGHAT and CDR2 FQNNGV. There are 12 residues in the CDR3. No DNA is given. CDR3 protein: CASSPGDGAQYF.

The V gene is TRBV5-6, the J gene TRBJ2-7; without DNA, the TCRdb call of TRBD2 cannot be checked. Germline V gene data show CDR1 as SGHDT and CDR2 as YYEEEE. This CDR3 spans 13 amino acids. No DNA is given. The chain's CDR3 is CASAILTGDEQYF.

This sequence joins TRBV4-1 and TRBJ1-1. The CDR3 has 15 residues. DNA is not recorded here. CDR1 is MGHRA and CDR2 is YSYEKL in the germline V gene. The CDR3 sequence is CASSRLGPPNTEAFF.

The chain is built from TRBV11-3 and TRBJ2-1; TCRdb selects TRBD2, and the lack of DNA leaves this call unchecked. The CDR3 is 19 residues long. No DNA is given. Germline loops: CDR1 SGHNT, CDR2 YENEEA. CDR3 protein: CASSLGGPIIAGKLCEQFF.

The rearrangement uses TRBV6-6 and TRBJ2-1; the D gene TCRdb calls, TRBD2, cannot be checked with no DNA. The CDR3 runs to 16 residues. No DNA sequence was recorded. Looked up from germline, CDR1 is MNHNY and CDR2 is SVGAGI (reference sequence). CDR3 sequence reads: CASSYRLAGGRNEQFF.

The CDR3 sequence is CAISPGQGGEKLFF. This rearrangement joins TRBV10-3 to TRBJ1-4; TCRdb reports TRBD1, a call that lacks DNA to check it against. Per germline, CDR1 ENHRY and CDR2 SYGVKD. The CDR3 loop spans 14 amino acids. No DNA accompanies this entry.

The J gene is TRBJ1-2, the V gene TRBV6-6. Germline values: CDR1 MNHNY, CDR2 SVGAGI (reference sequence). The CDR3 loop spans 13 amino acids. No DNA appears here. CDR3 amino acids: CASSYAGSGGYTF.

V gene TRBV5-1 combines with J gene TRBJ2-7. The CDR3 contains 12 residues. This entry has no DNA. Germline values: CDR1 SGHRS, CDR2 YFSETQ. This chain's CDR3 is CASSLGPAEQYF.

The gene calls are TRBV7-9 and TRBJ2-7; the TCRdb D gene call, TRBD1, has no DNA to confirm it. The CDR3 loop spans 15 amino acids. The protein alone is recorded here. Germline V gene sequence: CDR1 SEHNR, CDR2 FQNEAQ (reference sequence). The CDR3 protein is CASSLTDRATYEQYF. Using reference TRBV7-9 and TRBJ2-7 for the parts outside the CDR3, the full variable domain is DTGVSQNPRHKITKRGQNVTFRCDPISEHNRLYWYRQTLGQGPEFLTYFQNEAQLEKSRLLSDRFSAERPKGSFSTLEIQRTEQGDSAMYLCASSLTDRATYEQYFGPGTRLTVT.

The chain links TRBV5-3 to TRBJ2-2. TRBV5-3 is known as an ORF, though its function is uncertain. CDR3 length: 12 residues. There is no recorded DNA. CDR3 residues: CARSRNTGELFF.

CDR3 protein: CAISVHVYSSYEQYF. The chain is built from TRBV10-3 and TRBJ2-7; lacking DNA, the TRBD1 call made by TCRdb goes unchecked. The CDR3 loop spans 15 amino acids. The nucleotide record is missing. The V gene's germline CDR1 is ENHRY and CDR2 SYGVKD.

CDR3: CAISGREWGTDTQYF. This chain links TRBV10-3 with TRBJ2-3. CDR1 ENHRY and CDR2 SYGVKD come from the germline V gene. CDR3 length: 15 amino acids. No DNA sequence is on record.

The chain uses TRBV11-2 and TRBJ2-3; TCRdb's D gene call, TRBD1, goes unchecked for lack of DNA. The CDR3 consists of 16 residues. No DNA was logged. CDR1 and CDR2 (germline): SGHAT, FQNNGV. This chain's CDR3 is CASSLEPLQGADTQYF. The full variable domain, its missing parts supplied by reference TRBV11-2 and TRBJ2-3, is EAGVAQSPRYKIIEKRQSVAFWCNPISGHATLYWYQQILGQGPKLLIQFQNNGVVDDSQLPKDRFSAERLKGVDSTLKIQPAKLEDSAVYLCASSLEPLQGADTQYFGPGTRLTVL.

The CDR3 is CAGNRFF. The rearrangement uses TRBV30 and TRBJ1-2; with no DNA, the TCRdb D assignment of TRBD1 cannot be verified. The CDR3 extends over 7 amino acids. DNA is not recorded here. The germline V gene has CDR1 GTSNPN and CDR2 SVGIG (reference sequence).

The J gene is TRBJ2-7, the V gene TRBV27; without DNA, the TCRdb call of TRBD1 cannot be checked. Germline V gene data show CDR1 as MNHEY and CDR2 as SMNVEV (reference sequence). The CDR3 totals 15 residues. DNA for this receptor is not on file. The CDR3 protein is CASSLFRGFTYEQYF.

This chain links TRBV11-2 with TRBJ2-7; TCRdb names TRBD2, which stays unverified in the absence of DNA. The V gene's germline CDR1 is SGHAT and CDR2 FQNNGV. This CDR3 region has 14 residues. DNA is not on record. CDR3 in amino acids: CASSSPRGANEQYF.